This TCR beta chain is from a study of PD-1 blockade in classical Hodgkin lymphoma (dated by TCRdb to 2018 to 2021). Study-wide context: Nivolumab dosing was 3 mg/kg intravenously every 2 weeks, continuing until either disease progression or unacceptable toxicity. To define a peripheral blood immune signature of response to PD-1 blockade in classical Hodgkin lymphoma, the study combined TCR beta sequencing with CyTOF.

The CDR3 starts with the cysteine, ends with the phenylalanine, and has 15 residues. Just CDR3 DNA is preserved here, 45 bases in frame from base 1. The germline V gene specifies SGHTA as CDR1 and FQGTGA as CDR2. V has 3 bases trimmed and J has 4 bases trimmed; junction bases matching no gene number 2. Genomic DNA was isolated using the Qiagen DNeasy kit from unsorted PBMCs as well as from negatively selected CD4+ and CD8+ fractions. Amplification of TCR beta CDR3 regions was done by immunoSEQ multiplex PCR with primers that anneal to V and J segments. Amplification bias was minimized using a synthetic immune receptor repertoire, and residual bias was removed computationally after sequencing. The paper's data handling went like this. Custom Python scripts were used to quantify repertoire diversity as the Shannon entropy index. Unsorted, CD4+ and CD8+ repertoires were analyzed separately, except for combined analyses in which CD4+ and CD8+ sequences were merged in silico. A clone counted as expanded when the clone's frequency after treatment rose at least 2-fold relative to C1D1, and clones undetected at baseline were given a pseudocount of 0.5. Clones with 0 or 1 copy at C1D1 were classified as singleton clones, and clones with 2 or more copies were classified as non-singleton clones. Clones expanded in unsorted samples were assigned a CD4+, CD8+ or unknown annotation through matching of protein sequences in sorted samples from the same patient. Wilcoxon tests were applied to paired samples to test diversity changes from C1D1 to C4D1. The immuneACCESS repertoire file appears here via TCRdb, limited to in-frame rearrangements. These files lack a portion of the clones; in checked studies, under half of the deficit traces to unresolved V genes, and the cause of the others is not known. V and J calls and clone size are as listed in that table; D and trimming were resolved from the DNA. The sample table records 17,000 or so clones; approximately 80% of these occur just once. Clones ranked in the top ten supply 1% of the sample.

The research as a whole found: Baseline TCR diversity was reported as lower in newly diagnosed patients than in healthy donors, and lower still in relapsed/refractory patients. Trial patients with a complete response had baseline diversity similar to that of newly diagnosed patients, while partial responders and progressors had significantly lower diversity. Only a single clinical trial cohort was studied, and what caused the repertoire differences, possibly disease activity or prior therapy, remained undefined. Diversity was lower in patients who began nivolumab less than 1 year after ASCT, so these patients were left out of later analyses to avoid confounding by immune reconstitution. By C4D1, a significant rise was seen in CD4+ TCR diversity but not in CD8+ TCR diversity (p=0.0027 vs p=0.16), and the rise was most apparent among complete responders (p=0.02).

On this clone itself: Its antigen is not yet known. No base quality values were provided; no much bigger clone lies one nucleotide off.

The sample's time point label, in plain terms: cycle 1 day 1 (C1D1), immediately before nivolumab initiation. Every trial patient had relapsed following autologous stem cell transplantation, and prior brentuximab vedotin exposure was what differed among cohorts A, B and C. A Miltenyi CD4+ T cell isolation kit was used for magnetic negative selection to purify CD4+ T cells from thawed PBMCs. A total of 50 to 70 patients with relapsed/refractory classical Hodgkin lymphoma made up the trial cohort, and each patient's best overall response was complete response, partial response or progressive disease. Single-agent nivolumab was administered to trial patients in the multi-cohort phase II CheckMate 205 trial. An independent review committee assessed best overall response by applying the 2007 International Working Group response criteria. Trial PBMCs were collected immediately before nivolumab initiation (C1D1) and during therapy at cycle 2 day 1 and cycle 4 day 1. Peripheral blood was collected in 8 mL Vacutainer Cell Preparation Tubes, from which PBMCs were isolated by centrifugation and then cryopreserved. Purified CD4+ and CD8+ fractions were prepared only for cases with an additional available PBMC sample. Magnetically labelled cells were depleted on LS columns in a quadroMACS separator, and the flow-through was collected as the purified fraction.

The specimen was CD4+ T cells from blood, collected at baseline. The receptor was isolated from a human donor with classical Hodgkin lymphoma. The chain links TRBV7-3 with TRBJ2-2, and TRBD2 matches 10 of the central bases. The DNA reads as follows: TGTGCCAGCAGCTTCCTAGCGGGGGCCACCGGGGAGCTGTTTTTT. Its protein reads: CASSFLAGATGELFF.